This T cell receptor (beta chain) is from a study of beta chain features in type 1 diabetes. Findings of the study overall: For patients and controls alike, PCR might favor shorter templates to the same degree. VDJ junctions sequenced from type 1 diabetes patients showed fewer insertions and more deletions.

CDR1 and CDR2 (germline): MDHEN, SYDVKM. Trimming at V came to 11 bases and at J to 9 bases, leaving 10 bases not matched to a gene. The CDR3 is 12 residues long. What was sequenced were expressed TCRB transcripts, since all of the isolated RNA had been reverse transcribed. Produced via immunoSEQ multiplex PCR; TCRdb's table is partial and in-frame only. Among 160,000 or so clones listed, approximately 10% were seen once. This clone was found a few times. Its antigen remains unidentified. The sample comprised central memory CD4+ T cells from blood. The V and J genes are TRBV28 and TRBJ2-1, with 7 bases lining up with TRBD1. The sequence came from a man aged 18 to 29 in good health. CDR3: CAGGDRVGEQFF. In nucleotides, the CDR3 is TGTGCCGGAGGTGACAGGGTTGGTGAGCAGTTCTTC.